Each of the 20 T cell receptor beta chains below was sequenced from the same sample in a study of post-analysis software for immune sequencing data. No antigen is known for these receptors. Study conclusions and caveats: Patients showed TRBV5-6, TRBV5-1 and TRBV20-1 among five TRBV segments more frequent than in controls.

cDNA libraries of TCR beta carried unique molecular identifiers. Using its own MiXCR run on the PCR reads, TCRdb lists one record per CDR3 protein. The repertoire includes 450,000 or so distinct CDR3 sequences, approximately 46% of them detected once, and around 10% sits in the top ten. The sample taken for sequencing was blood. The source of these receptors is a girl aged 10-17 years with multiple sclerosis.

The rearrangement uses TRBV20-1 and TRBJ2-3; D might be TRBD1 or TRBD2, each matching 6 bases. Germline CDR1 and CDR2: DFQATT and SNEGSKA (reference sequence). The CDR3 loop spans 13 amino acids. V was trimmed by 6 bases and J by 2 bases, leaving 12 bases between them. The CDR3 reads CSARRGATDTQYF. CDR3 DNA sequence: TGCAGTGCCCGAAGGGGGGCCACAGATACGCAGTATTTT.

Written as DNA, the CDR3 is TGTGCCAGCAGCCTCCGAGGGCGGGATTACTCCTACAATGAGCAGTTCTTC. Its translation: CASSLRGRDYSYNEQFF. The chain joins TRBV9 to TRBJ2-1; tentatively, D is TRBD2 (6 bases). Germline CDR1 SGDLS, CDR2 YYNGEE. The ends were cut back, 4 bases at V and 0 bases at J, with 17 bases in the middle. This CDR3 comprises 17 residues.

This clonotype was recorded a few times. V is TRBV20-1 and J is TRBJ2-1; possible D gene TRBD2, 5 bases. V gave up 2 bases and J gave up 9 bases, with 11 bases separating them. Per germline, CDR1 DFQATT and CDR2 SNEGSKA (reference sequence). This CDR3 comprises 12 residues. CDR3: CSARRLEGEQFF. The CDR3 DNA reads TGCAGTGCTAGAAGGCTAGAGGGTGAGCAGTTCTTC.

This clonotype was recorded a few times. This chain links TRBV29-1 with TRBJ2-5; 7 positions match TRBD2. The assigned J gene may be wrong: the sequence end matches TRBJ2-7 better. Germline lookup yields CDR1 SQVTM and CDR2 ANQGSEA. The CDR3 sequence is 15 residues long. This CDR3 is CSVEESPGRKGEQYF. CDR3 nucleotides: TGCAGCGTTGAAGAGTCACCCGGGAGGAAGGGCGAGCAGTACTTC.

The V gene is TRBV29-1, the J gene TRBJ1-1, with TRBD1 as a possible D gene (5 bases). V shed 0 bases and J shed 3 bases, with 11 bases lying between them. Germline V gene data show CDR1 as SQVTM and CDR2 as ANQGSEA. The CDR3 has 14 residues. The CDR3 reads CSVEEAWGDTEAFF. CDR3 bases: TGCAGCGTTGAAGAAGCTTGGGGGGACACTGAAGCTTTCTTT.

The chain carries TRBV5-1 and TRBJ2-1; D is perhaps TRBD2 (6 bases). CDR1 and CDR2 (germline): SGHRS, YFSETQ. V lost 5 bases and J 4 bases, leaving 25 bases between the germline ends. The CDR3 runs 18 residues. CDR3 DNA: TGCGCCAGCAGACCTAAAGCGGAAACCGGGACTTTTTACAATGAGCAGTTCTTC. Its translation: CASRPKAETGTFYNEQFF.

This chain joins TRBV5-1 and TRBJ2-1; TRBD2 aligns across 11 bases. J lost 7 bases, V lost 7 bases, and 13 bases had no gene match. CDR1 is SGHRS, CDR2 YFSETQ, per germline. The CDR3 consists of 16 residues. CDR3 bases: TGCGCCAGCGTCCCATCTAGCGGGAGGATTGGGAATGAGCAGTTCTTC. Protein: CASVPSSGRIGNEQFF.

This chain connects TRBV5-1 to TRBJ2-7; D is perhaps TRBD1 (5 bases). The CDR3 is 15 residues long. Germline lookup yields CDR1 SGHRS and CDR2 YFSETQ. Trimming removed 0 bases from V and 1 base from J, with 11 bases in between. The CDR3 sequence: CASSLESSGSYEQYF. The CDR3 DNA reads as TGCGCCAGCAGCTTGGAGTCGTCAGGGTCCTACGAGCAGTACTTC. Looking up the rest from reference TRBV5-1 and TRBJ2-7 gives the full variable domain: KAGVTQTPRYLIKTRGQQVTLSCSPISGHRSVSWYQQTPGQGLQFLFEYFSETQRNKGNFPGRFSGRQFSNSRSEMNVSTLELGDSALYLCASSLESSGSYEQYFGPGTRLTVT.

The gene calls are TRBV4-3 and TRBJ2-2; 7 nucleotides agree with TRBD2. V dropped 1 base and J dropped 5; count of bases not matched to a gene: 4. Germline lookup yields CDR1 LGHNA and CDR2 YSLEER. This CDR3 region has 15 residues. The CDR3: CASSQVSGKTGELFF. The CDR3 region has the DNA TGCGCCAGCAGCCAAGTCAGCGGGAAAACCGGGGAGCTGTTTTTT.

Notes on this clonotype: At one end, the junction sequence differs from germline, possibly due to a read error. This chain joins TRBV28 and TRBJ2-3, with TRBD2 identical over 13 bases. Germline assignment: CDR1 MDHEN and CDR2 SYDVKM. The CDR3 extends over 16 amino acids. The CDR3 is CASSAGTSGIGDTRYF. CDR3 coding DNA: TGTGCCAGCAGCGCCGGGACTAGCGGGATTGGAGATACGCGGTATTTT.

V and J are TRBV7-9 and TRBJ2-1; 7 positions match TRBD1. The CDR3 consists of 15 residues. The ends lost 6 bases at V and 2 bases at J; junction bases unmatched: 7. Germline V lookup: CDR1 SEHNR, CDR2 FQNEAQ (reference sequence). The DNA of the CDR3 is TGTGCCAGCAGTGACAGGGCAAACCCCTACAATGAGCAGTTCTTC. This codes for CASSDRANPYNEQFF.

This chain links TRBV11-2 with TRBJ2-1, with 10 bases fitting TRBD2. This CDR3 is built from 15 residues. Per the germline V gene, CDR1 is SGHAT and CDR2 is FQNNGV. J lost 7 bases, V lost 1 base, and 4 bases had no gene match. CDR3 nucleotide sequence: TGTGCCAGCAGCTTAGTGGGACTAGCGAGAAATGAGCAGTTCTTC. It encodes CASSLVGLARNEQFF.

As regards this clonotype: A much more abundant neighbour one base away suggests this may be a read error. The chain uses TRBV29-1 and TRBJ2-3, with a weak D call TRBD1 (6 bases). The CDR3 has 13 amino acids. Trimming pared 5 bases from V and 4 bases from J, leaving 13 bases between. CDR1 is SQVTM, CDR2 ANQGSEA, per germline. The CDR3 nucleotides read TGCAGCGTTCAAAGGGGGTGTGCAGATACGCAGTATTTT. Protein product: CSVQRGCADTQYF.

V and J are TRBV20-1 and TRBJ2-1; 7 bases line up with TRBD2. The CDR3 has 15 amino acids. Germline lookup yields CDR1 DFQATT and CDR2 SNEGSKA (reference sequence). The V gene end was trimmed by 6 bases and the J gene end by 0 bases; junction bases not matched to a gene: 8. The chain's CDR3 is CSATEGRGSYNEQFF. As DNA, the CDR3 is TGCAGTGCAACAGAGGGGAGGGGCTCCTACAATGAGCAGTTCTTC.

The genes are TRBV7-3 and TRBJ2-1, with D possibly matching TRBD2 (6 bases). V was clipped by 0 bases and J by 8 bases, with 11 bases between them. Germline V gene lookup returns CDR1 SGHTA and CDR2 FQGTGA. The CDR3 has 14 amino acids. CDR3 DNA: TGTGCCAGCAGCTTAACCCGGGACTCCTATGAGCAGTTCTTC. Its translation: CASSLTRDSYEQFF.

This clonotype appeared a single time. The chain has TRBV12-5 and TRBJ2-5; D gene unclear. CDR3 size: 15 residues. Germline V gene lookup returns CDR1 LGHNT and CDR2 FRNRAP. Trimming took 0 bases from V and 11 from J, leaving 19 bases between them. The CDR3 bases are TGTGCTAGTGGTTTGGTACAGACCGCGGTCGCTGAGCAGTACTTC. Translation gives CASGLVQTAVAEQYF.

This clonotype was observed a few times. The chain links TRBV12-3 or TRBV12-4 to TRBJ2-7, with 7 bases lining up with TRBD1. The CDR3 sequence is 15 residues long. Trimming took 5 bases from V and 1 from J; bases not matched to a gene: 8. CDR3 loop: CASSIHLTGSYEQYF. DNA of the CDR3: TGTGCCAGCAGTATCCACCTGACAGGGTCCTACGAGCAGTACTTC.

The chain has TRBV28 and TRBJ1-1; D may be TRBD1 (5 bases). This CDR3 is built from 16 residues. Germline-derived CDR1 and CDR2 are MDHEN and SYDVKM. Trimming shortened V by 6 bases and J by 11 bases, and 28 bases separated the two germline ends. The CDR3 DNA reads as TGTGCCAGCAGAACACTGGGGGTAGGCCGAATGGGTCGGGCTTTCTTT. Translation gives CASRTLGVGRMGRAFF.

The chain has TRBV29-1 and TRBJ2-5, with 9 nucleotides matching TRBD1. The J call is in doubt because the DNA end fits TRBJ2-7 better. The CDR3 consists of 13 residues. The germline V gene encodes CDR1 SQVTM and CDR2 ANQGSEA. The CDR3 reads CSFTGQGGYEQYF. DNA of the CDR3: TGCAGCTTTACGGGACAGGGAGGCTACGAGCAGTACTTC.

The rearrangement links TRBV5-1 to TRBJ2-4; 7 bases are shared with TRBD1. The closer fit of TRBJ2-7 to the DNA end suggests the J call may be wrong. Looked up from germline, CDR1 is SGHRS and CDR2 is YFSETQ. The CDR3 consists of 14 residues. CDR3 nucleotide sequence: TGCGCCAGCAGCCCCAACACAGGGGCCTACGAGCAGTACTTC. Protein product: CASSPNTGAYEQYF.